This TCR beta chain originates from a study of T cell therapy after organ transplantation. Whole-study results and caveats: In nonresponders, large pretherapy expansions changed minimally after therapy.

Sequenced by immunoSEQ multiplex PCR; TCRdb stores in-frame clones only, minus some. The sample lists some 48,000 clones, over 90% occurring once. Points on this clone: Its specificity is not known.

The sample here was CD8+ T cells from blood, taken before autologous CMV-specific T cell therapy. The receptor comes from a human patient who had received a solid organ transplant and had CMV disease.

CDR3 sequence (DNA): TGTGCCAGCCGTGGTGTGGCGGGAGGGCCTACAGATACGCAGTATTTT. Translation: CASRGVAGGPTDTQYF. This chain uses TRBV28 with TRBJ2-3; TRBD2 aligns across 9 bases. Germline trimming cut 8 bases from V and 3 bases from J; bases unmatched to any gene: 12. Germline-derived CDR1 and CDR2 are MDHEN and SYDVKM. The CDR3 consists of 16 residues.